One sample yielded the 24 T cell receptor beta chains listed below, sequenced in a study of T cell responses to AZD1222 COVID-19 vaccine. The assay was immunoSEQ multiplex PCR, and TCRdb's table has in-frame clones only and misses some. The sample carries 80,000 or so clones, around nine tenths recorded once. The source material was peripheral blood, sampled on day 0 of MenACWY control vaccination. Source of these receptors: an adult in good health.

The chain employs TRBV6-2 or TRBV6-3 and TRBJ1-1, with D perhaps matching TRBD1 (5 bases). There are 14 residues in the CDR3. V lost 0 bases to trimming and J lost 11 bases, with 16 bases between them. Per germline, CDR1 MNHEY and CDR2 SVGEGT. For the CDR3, the DNA is TGTGCCAGCAGTTACTCAGAGGGGTGGAACGGGGCTTTCTTT. This gives the protein CASSYSEGWNGAFF.

The chain has TRBV6-6 and TRBJ2-5; weak D call: TRBD2 (5 bases). This CDR3 spans 15 amino acids. CDR1 is MNHNY, CDR2 SVGAGI, per germline (reference sequence). For the CDR3, the DNA is TGTGCATCGCAAGCACTAGGCACTATCCAAGAGACCCAGTACTTC. Its translation: CASQALGTIQETQYF.

This chain uses TRBV3-1 (or the pseudogene TRBV3-2) with TRBJ1-6; a weak D match, TRBD1 (5 bases). Looked up from germline, CDR1 is LGHDT and CDR2 is YNNKEL (reference sequence). The CDR3 covers 15 residues. V was shortened by 4 bases and J by 5 bases, with 12 bases between the two germline ends. Here the CDR3 DNA reads TGTGCCAGCAGCCCTCGTCCAGGGAATAATTCACCCCTCCACTTT. Translation gives CASSPRPGNNSPLHF.

The genes are TRBV28 and TRBJ2-7; no reliable D call. V shed 6 bases and J shed 5 bases, with 14 bases lying between them. This CDR3 is built from 13 residues. Looked up from germline, CDR1 is MDHEN and CDR2 is SYDVKM. The CDR3 bases are TGTGCCAGCAGCCACCTCATGCGGAACGAGCAGTACTTC. The encoded protein is CASSHLMRNEQYF.

In this sample, this clone turned up a few times. The rearrangement uses TRBV19 and TRBJ2-2; D not certain. Germline CDR1 and CDR2: LNHDA and SQIVND (reference sequence). This CDR3 is built from 11 residues. The V and J ends lost 9 bases and 4 bases respectively, with 6 bases between them. The CDR3 DNA follows: TGTGCCAGCCAGGCCACCGGGGAGCTGTTTTTT. Translated, it gives CASQATGELFF.

The chain carries TRBV5-1 and TRBJ2-7; the D is unclear. Germline values: CDR1 SGHRS, CDR2 YFSETQ. The CDR3 spans 12 residues. Trimming took off 4 bases at V and 5 bases at J, with 10 bases between the two ends. The DNA of the CDR3 is TGCGCCAGCAGCCTTAGTGGGAACGAGCAGTACTTC. Protein product: CASSLSGNEQYF.

The CDR3 reads CASSTVGGAQHF. The CDR3 nucleotides read TGTGCCAGTAGTACAGTGGGAGGGGCCCAGCATTTT. The chain recombines TRBV19 with TRBJ1-5; D is perhaps TRBD1 (5 bases). V was shortened by 4 bases and J by 11 bases, with 12 bases between the two germline ends. The V gene's germline CDR1 is LNHDA and CDR2 SQIVND (reference sequence). The CDR3 is 12 residues long.

This clone was seen a few times. The V gene is TRBV2, the J gene TRBJ2-2, with 7 bases identical to TRBD2. Germline CDR1 is SNHLY and CDR2 is FYNNEI. CDR3 size: 14 residues. The V gene end was trimmed by 10 bases and the J gene end by 3 bases; junction bases not matched to a gene: 8. Here the CDR3 DNA reads TGTGCCATTATCCTGGGGGGGGACACCGGGGAGCTGTTTTTT. It translates to CAIILGGDTGELFF.

This clone showed up many times. The genes are TRBV4-2 and TRBJ2-5; weak D call: TRBD1 (5 bases). V lost 0 bases and J lost 5, with 13 bases in between. This CDR3 is 15 amino acids long. Germline values: CDR1 LGHNA, CDR2 YNFKEQ. CDR3 bases: TGTGCCAGCAGCCAAGACCGTAGTGGGGCGGAGACCCAGTACTTC. The encoded protein is CASSQDRSGAETQYF.

The chain uses TRBV5-8 and TRBJ2-2; D is unresolved. V lost 9 bases and J lost 4, with 10 bases in between. Germline CDR1 reads SGHTS; CDR2 reads YDEGEE. The CDR3 has 12 amino acids. The CDR3 nucleotides read TGTGCCACGCGCCTGGGCACCGGGGAGCTGTTTTTT. This gives the protein CATRLGTGELFF. The whole variable domain, remainder taken from reference TRBV5-8 and TRBJ2-2, is EAGVTQSPTHLIKTRGQQATLRCSPISGHTSVYWYQQALGLGLQFLLWYDEGEERNRGNFPPRFSGRQFPNYSSELNVNALELEDSALYLCATRLGTGELFFGEGSRLTVL.

This chain links TRBV27 with TRBJ2-2; D is possibly TRBD2 (6 bases). The V end lost 7 bases, the J end lost 6 bases, and 15 bases lay between the germline ends. The CDR3 spans 14 residues. From germline, CDR1 is MNHEY and CDR2 SMNVEV (reference sequence). CDR3 region: CASTPGEFSGELFF. CDR3 sequence (DNA): TGTGCCAGCACCCCGGGGGAGTTCTCCGGGGAGCTGTTTTTT.

CDR3 residues: CASSLGGEETQYF. The CDR3, as DNA: TGTGCCAGCAGCTTAGGCGGGGAGGAGACCCAGTACTTC. The chain employs TRBV7-9 and TRBJ2-5; D perhaps matches TRBD2 (6 bases). Germline CDR1 SEHNR, CDR2 FQNEAQ (reference sequence). V lost 1 base to trimming and J lost 5 bases, with 8 bases between them. The CDR3 sequence is 13 residues long.

The V call is TRBV6-2 or TRBV6-3, the J call TRBJ2-1; 10 nucleotides agree with TRBD2. The CDR3 spans 14 residues. CDR1 is MNHEY and CDR2 is SVGEGT in the germline V gene. Trimming took 4 bases from V and 8 from J; bases not matched to a gene: 5. The CDR3 nucleotides read TGTGCCAGCAGTTCTGGGACTAGCGTCGATGAGCAGTTCTTC. Its translation is CASSSGTSVDEQFF.

The chain uses TRBV11-1 and TRBJ2-5; maybe TRBD1 (6 bases). The V end was cut by 6 bases, the J end by 6 bases, with 23 bases between. This CDR3 has 16 residues. Germline CDR1 and CDR2: SGHAT and FQDESV (reference sequence). The CDR3 DNA reads as TGTGCCAGCAGTCCCTACAGGGACCTTGGGCGGCAGACCCAGTACTTC. Amino acids: CASSPYRDLGRQTQYF.

The chain links TRBV18 to TRBJ2-5; D gene uncertain. CDR1 is KGHSH and CDR2 is LQKENI in the germline V gene. The CDR3 has 14 amino acids. Trimming removed 3 bases from V and 0 bases from J, with 8 bases in between. The CDR3 spells CASSPSRYQETQYF. CDR3 nucleotides: TGTGCCAGCTCACCGTCCAGGTACCAAGAGACCCAGTACTTC.

The V gene is TRBV7-8, the J gene TRBJ1-6; D is ambiguous. Germline lookup yields CDR1 SGHVS and CDR2 FQNEAQ. V was shortened by 5 bases and J by 7 bases, with 15 bases between the two germline ends. The CDR3 consists of 15 residues. In DNA form, the CDR3 reads TGTGCCAGCAGCCAAACGGGTTTTCCGAATTCACCCCTCCACTTT. The encoded protein is CASSQTGFPNSPLHF.

V and J are TRBV28 and TRBJ1-5, with a possible D match to TRBD1 (5 bases). The CDR3 is made up of 13 amino acids. The germline V and J ends were trimmed by 9 bases and 2 bases, with 11 bases remaining between them. Germline lookup yields CDR1 MDHEN and CDR2 SYDVKM. The CDR3 nucleotides read TGTGCCAGTGGGGGGGACCGCAATCAGCCCCAGCATTTT. Translated, it gives CASGGDRNQPQHF.

V is TRBV6-5 and J is TRBJ1-2; D gene unclear. The CDR3 runs 11 residues. Germline V CDR1 and CDR2: MNHEY, SVGAGI. Deletions cut 5 bases from V and 7 bases from J, with 8 bases between. CDR3 protein: CASSRRGGYTF. The CDR3 DNA is TGTGCCAGCAGTCGTCGGGGTGGCTACACCTTC.

In its sample, this clone was seen once. The chain uses TRBV5-1 and TRBJ2-1, with a tentative D call TRBD2 (6 bases). Trimming stripped 1 base from V and 7 bases from J, with 12 bases between. Germline V gene data show CDR1 as SGHRS and CDR2 as YFSETQ. CDR3 size: 14 residues. For the CDR3, the DNA is TGCGCCAGCAGCTTGTGGGGTGCGGGGAATGAGCAGTTCTTC. Its protein product is CASSLWGAGNEQFF.

The chain recombines TRBV19 with TRBJ2-7, with 10 nucleotides matching TRBD1. V shed 5 bases, J shed 0 bases, and the junction held 4 bases outside the gene matches. The CDR3 has 15 residues. Germline lookup yields CDR1 LNHDA and CDR2 SQIVND (reference sequence). The CDR3 protein is CASSFGQGVSYEQYF. As DNA, the CDR3 is TGTGCCAGTAGTTTCGGACAGGGGGTCTCCTACGAGCAGTACTTC. Looking up the rest from reference TRBV19 and TRBJ2-7 gives the full variable domain: DGGITQSPKYLFRKEGQNVTLSCEQNLNHDAMYWYRQDPGQGLRLIYYSQIVNDFQKGDIAEGYSVSREKKESFPLTVTSAQKNPTAFYLCASSFGQGVSYEQYFGPGTRLTVT.

In DNA, the CDR3 is TGTGCCAGCAGTTCTCTACCCGGACAGGCCAATCAGCCCCAGCATTTT. Translation: CASSSLPGQANQPQHF. The rearrangement links TRBV6-5 to TRBJ1-5; 7 bases map to TRBD1. Germline V gene sequence: CDR1 MNHEY, CDR2 SVGAGI. The V segment lost 4 bases and the J segment 3 bases; nucleotides outside the gene matches: 9. This CDR3 has 16 amino acids.

This clone is a singleton in its sample. This rearrangement joins TRBV27 to TRBJ2-1; D ambiguous. Trimming took off 5 bases at V and 4 bases at J, with 9 bases between the two ends. The CDR3 is 13 amino acids. CDR1 is MNHEY, CDR2 SMNVEV, per germline (reference sequence). CDR3 protein: CASSERQYNEQFF. The CDR3 DNA reads TGTGCCAGCAGTGAGAGGCAGTACAATGAGCAGTTCTTC.

The gene calls are TRBV28 and TRBJ2-7; TRBD2 matches 9 bases. This CDR3 contains 14 residues. Germline V gives CDR1 MDHEN, CDR2 SYDVKM. V was pared by 10 bases and J by 3 bases, with 10 bases of the junction left unmatched. The CDR3 loop reads CATKGAGGYYEQYF. Here the CDR3 DNA reads TGTGCCACCAAGGGGGCGGGAGGGTACTACGAGCAGTACTTC. Full variable domain (rest looked up from reference TRBV28 and TRBJ2-7): DVKVTQSSRYLVKRTGEKVFLECVQDMDHENMFWYRQDPGLGLRLIYFSYDVKMKEKGDIPEGYSVSREKKERFSLILESASTNQTSMYLCATKGAGGYYEQYFGPGTRLTVT.

By share of the sample, this clone is medium-sized. Other DNA sequences from this sample encode an identical CDR3 as well. The rearrangement uses TRBV6-5 and TRBJ1-1; the D is unclear. In germline, CDR1 is MNHEY, CDR2 SVGAGI. The CDR3 contains 12 residues. V was clipped by 0 bases and J by 2 bases, with 1 base between them. CDR3 DNA: TGTGCCAGCAGTTACTCCAACACTGAAGCTTTCTTT. Translating gives CASSYSNTEAFF.